The rows below give T cell receptor beta chains drawn from one sample of a study of T-cell reconstitution after alpha-beta-depleted transplantation in children. A single record per CDR3 protein comes from TCRdb applying MiXCR to the PCR reads. The repertoire holds some 490,000 distinct CDR3 sequences, with under 15% as singletons. Sequences were derived from PBMCs from the stem cell graft donor, sampled from the stem cell graft. The origin of the receptors is a human donor who donated a stem cell graft to a child with combined immunodeficiency. Each CDR3 is given with its conserved first and last residue. The D gene is left open where the match is weak. Size tells how often a clone was seen (once, few, many) or the class of an expanded clone, and some rows leave it out.

J gene: TRBJ2-3; D gene: TRBD2; V gene: TRBV20-1; clone size: many; CDR3 protein: CSAMAGVERGDTDTQYF; CDR3 DNA: TGCAGTGCTATGGCAGGTGTTGAGCGGGGGGACACAGATACGCAGTATTTT
J gene: TRBJ2-7; D gene: -; V gene: TRBV5-1; clone size: -; CDR3 protein: CASSLVKGDEQYF; CDR3 DNA: TGCGCCAGCAGCTTGGTAAAGGGCGACGAGCAGTACTTC
J gene: TRBJ2-1; D gene: TRBD2; V gene: TRBV6-1; clone size: many; CDR3 protein: CASSEVRLAPSSYNEQFF; CDR3 DNA: TGTGCCAGCAGTGAAGTGAGACTAGCACCGAGCTCCTACAATGAGCAGTTCTTC
J gene: TRBJ1-2; D gene: TRBD1; V gene: TRBV19; clone size: few; CDR3 protein: CASSISWDRMNYGYTF; CDR3 DNA: TGTGCCAGTAGTATAAGTTGGGACAGGATGAACTATGGCTACACCTTC
J gene: TRBJ1-4; D gene: TRBD1; V gene: TRBV12-3/TRBV12-4; clone size: few; CDR3 protein: CASSFGTDNNEKLFF; CDR3 DNA: TGTGCCAGCAGTTTCGGGACAGACAATAATGAAAAACTGTTTTTT
J gene: TRBJ1-4; D gene: TRBD1; V gene: TRBV4-3; clone size: -; CDR3 protein: CASSQVPLGTGREKLFF; CDR3 DNA: TGCGCCAGCAGCCAAGTCCCCCTCGGGACAGGGCGGGAAAAACTGTTTTTT
J gene: TRBJ2-7; D gene: -; V gene: TRBV2; clone size: -; CDR3 protein: CASCLFSLEQYF; CDR3 DNA: TGTGCCAGCTGCCTTTTCTCCCTGGAGCAGTACTTC
J gene: TRBJ2-3; D gene: -; V gene: TRBV12-3/TRBV12-4; clone size: -; CDR3 protein: CASSLLGTFRSRSTDTQYF; CDR3 DNA: TGTGCCAGCAGTTTACTAGGAACCTTTCGTAGCAGAAGCACAGATACGCAGTATTTT
J gene: TRBJ2-7; D gene: TRBD2; V gene: TRBV20-1; clone size: -; CDR3 protein: CSAETGTKPYEQYF; CDR3 DNA: TGCAGTGCTGAAACCGGGACTAAACCCTACGAGCAGTACTTC
J gene: TRBJ1-1; D gene: -; V gene: TRBV19; clone size: -; CDR3 protein: CASSILRARNTEAFF; CDR3 DNA: TGTGCCAGTAGTATACTAAGGGCGAGGAACACTGAAGCTTTCTTT